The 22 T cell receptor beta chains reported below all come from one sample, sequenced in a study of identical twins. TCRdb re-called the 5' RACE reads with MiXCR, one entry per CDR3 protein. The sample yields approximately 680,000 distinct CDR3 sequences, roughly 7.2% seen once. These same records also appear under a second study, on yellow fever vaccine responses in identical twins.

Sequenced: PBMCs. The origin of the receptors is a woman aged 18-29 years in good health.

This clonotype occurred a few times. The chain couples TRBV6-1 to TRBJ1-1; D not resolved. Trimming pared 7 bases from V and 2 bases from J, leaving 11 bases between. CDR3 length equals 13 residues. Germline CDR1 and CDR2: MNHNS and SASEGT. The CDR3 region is CASTLHRNTEAFF. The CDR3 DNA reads TGTGCCAGCACCTTGCACAGAAACACTGAAGCTTTCTTT.

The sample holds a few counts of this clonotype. The CDR3 DNA reads as TGTGCCAGCAGTTTACCTGAGAAGCAGTTCTTC. Its protein product is CASSLPEKQFF. The rearrangement uses TRBV28 and TRBJ2-1; D uncertain. Germline CDR1 and CDR2: MDHEN and SYDVKM. Trimming shortened V by 2 bases and J by 11 bases, and 7 bases separated the two germline ends. CDR3 length: 11 amino acids.

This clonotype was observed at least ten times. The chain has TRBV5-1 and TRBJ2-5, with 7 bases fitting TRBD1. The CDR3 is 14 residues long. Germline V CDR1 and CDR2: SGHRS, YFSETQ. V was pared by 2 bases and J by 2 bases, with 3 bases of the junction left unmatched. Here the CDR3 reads CASSFGTAQETQYF. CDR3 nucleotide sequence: TGCGCCAGCAGCTTCGGGACAGCTCAAGAGACCCAGTACTTC.

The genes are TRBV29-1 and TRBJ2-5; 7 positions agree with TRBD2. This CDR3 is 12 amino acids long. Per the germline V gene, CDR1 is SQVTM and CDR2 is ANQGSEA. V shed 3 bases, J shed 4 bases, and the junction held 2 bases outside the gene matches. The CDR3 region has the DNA TGCAGCGTTGAGGTAGCGGGAGAGACCCAGTACTTC. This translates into CSVEVAGETQYF.

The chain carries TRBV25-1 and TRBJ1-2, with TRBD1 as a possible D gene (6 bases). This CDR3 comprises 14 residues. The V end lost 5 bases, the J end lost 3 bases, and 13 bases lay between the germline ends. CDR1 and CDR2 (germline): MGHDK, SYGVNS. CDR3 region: CASSLQGLDYGYTF. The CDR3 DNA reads TGTGCCAGCAGTCTTCAGGGGTTAGACTATGGCTACACCTTC.

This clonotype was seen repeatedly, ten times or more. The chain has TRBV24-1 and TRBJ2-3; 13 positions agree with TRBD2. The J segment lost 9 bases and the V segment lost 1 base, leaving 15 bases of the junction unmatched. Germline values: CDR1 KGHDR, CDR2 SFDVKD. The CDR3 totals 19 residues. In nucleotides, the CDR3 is TGTGCCACCAGTGATTTTGGCTTTAGGGGACTAGCGGGAATGGAAACGCAGTATTTT. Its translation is CATSDFGFRGLAGMETQYF.

CDR3 DNA: TGTGCCAGCAGATTTAGCGGGAGCCCTTACAATGAGCAGTTCTTC. Amino acids: CASRFSGSPYNEQFF. The chain carries TRBV12-3 or TRBV12-4 and TRBJ2-1; 9 bases align to TRBD2. This CDR3 is 15 amino acids long. V was pared by 6 bases and J by 4 bases, with 7 bases of the junction left unmatched.

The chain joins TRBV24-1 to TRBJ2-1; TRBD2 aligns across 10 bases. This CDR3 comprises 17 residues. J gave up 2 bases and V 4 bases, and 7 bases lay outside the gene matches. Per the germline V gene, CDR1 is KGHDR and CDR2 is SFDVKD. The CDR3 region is CATSEYRTSGTYNEQFF. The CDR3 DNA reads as TGTGCCACCAGTGAGTATCGGACTAGCGGAACCTACAATGAGCAGTTCTTC.

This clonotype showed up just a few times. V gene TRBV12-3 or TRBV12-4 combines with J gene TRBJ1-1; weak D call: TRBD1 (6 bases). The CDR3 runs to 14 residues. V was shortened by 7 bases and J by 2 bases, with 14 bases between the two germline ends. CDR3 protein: CASILQGLNTEAFF. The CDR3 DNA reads TGTGCCAGCATTTTGCAGGGGCTAAACACTGAAGCTTTCTTT.

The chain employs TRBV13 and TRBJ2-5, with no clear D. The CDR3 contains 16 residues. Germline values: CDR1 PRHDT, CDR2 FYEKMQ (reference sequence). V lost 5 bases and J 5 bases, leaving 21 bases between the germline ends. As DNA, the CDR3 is TGTGCCAGCAGCGGCCGGCTGAATCCGGGTGGGGAGACCCAGTACTTC. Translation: CASSGRLNPGGETQYF.

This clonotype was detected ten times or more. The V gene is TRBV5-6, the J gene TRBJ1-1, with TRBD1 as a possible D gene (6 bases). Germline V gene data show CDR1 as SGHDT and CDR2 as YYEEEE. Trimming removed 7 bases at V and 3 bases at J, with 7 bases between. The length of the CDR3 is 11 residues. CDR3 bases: TGTGCCAGCGCAGGGGACACTGAAGCTTTCTTT. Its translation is CASAGDTEAFF. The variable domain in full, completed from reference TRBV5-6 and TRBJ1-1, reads DAGVTQSPTHLIKTRGQQVTLRCSPKSGHDTVSWYQQALGQGPQFIFQYYEEEERQRGNFPDRFSGHQFPNYSSELNVNALLLGDSALYLCASAGDTEAFFGQGTRLTVV.

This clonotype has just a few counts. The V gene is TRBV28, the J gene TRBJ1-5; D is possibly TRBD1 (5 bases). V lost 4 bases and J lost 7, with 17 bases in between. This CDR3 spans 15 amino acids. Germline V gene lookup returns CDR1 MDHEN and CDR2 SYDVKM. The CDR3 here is CASSSTPGPGQPQHF. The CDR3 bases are TGTGCCAGCAGTTCGACACCAGGGCCCGGCCAGCCCCAGCATTTT.

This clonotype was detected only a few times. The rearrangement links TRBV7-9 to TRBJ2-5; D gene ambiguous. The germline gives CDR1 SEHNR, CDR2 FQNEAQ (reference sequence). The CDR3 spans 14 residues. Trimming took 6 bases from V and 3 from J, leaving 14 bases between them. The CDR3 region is CASRPDRVEETQYF. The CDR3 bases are TGTGCCAGCAGGCCCGATCGGGTCGAAGAGACCCAGTACTTC.

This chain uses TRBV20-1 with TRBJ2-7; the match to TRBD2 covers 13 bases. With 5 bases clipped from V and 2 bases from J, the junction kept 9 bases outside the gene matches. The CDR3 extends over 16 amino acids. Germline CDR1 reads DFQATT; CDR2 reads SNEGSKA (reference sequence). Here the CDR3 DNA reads TGCAGTGCTGGGGGACTAGCGGGACCCGGAACCTACGAGCAGTACGTC. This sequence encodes CSAGGLAGPGTYEQYV.

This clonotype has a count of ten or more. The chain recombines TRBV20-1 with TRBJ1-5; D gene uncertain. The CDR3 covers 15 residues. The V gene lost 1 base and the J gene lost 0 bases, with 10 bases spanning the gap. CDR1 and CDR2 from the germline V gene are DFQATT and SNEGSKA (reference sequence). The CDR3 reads CSARAAVSSNQPQHF. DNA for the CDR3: TGCAGTGCTAGAGCAGCGGTCAGTAGCAATCAGCCCCAGCATTTT.

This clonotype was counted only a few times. CDR3 residues: CATPGRTRSTDTQYF. In DNA form, the CDR3 reads TGTGCCACCCCCGGCAGGACTAGAAGCACAGATACGCAGTATTTT. V usage is TRBV21-1 and J usage is TRBJ2-3; TRBD2 is the table's D call and was not checked against the DNA. TRBV21-1 is a pseudogene locus. The CDR3 runs to 15 residues.

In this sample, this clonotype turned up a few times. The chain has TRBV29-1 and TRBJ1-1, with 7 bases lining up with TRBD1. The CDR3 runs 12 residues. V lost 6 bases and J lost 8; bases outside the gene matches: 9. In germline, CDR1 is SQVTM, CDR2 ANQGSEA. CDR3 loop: CSVGDRITEAFF. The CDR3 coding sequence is TGCAGCGTGGGGGACAGAATAACAGAAGCTTTCTTT.

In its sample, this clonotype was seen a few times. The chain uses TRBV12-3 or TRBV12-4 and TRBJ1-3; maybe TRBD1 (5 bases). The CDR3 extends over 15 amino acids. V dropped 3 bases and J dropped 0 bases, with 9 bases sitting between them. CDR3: CASSFRGASGNTIYF. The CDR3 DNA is TGTGCCAGCAGTTTTCGAGGGGCCTCTGGAAACACCATATATTTT.

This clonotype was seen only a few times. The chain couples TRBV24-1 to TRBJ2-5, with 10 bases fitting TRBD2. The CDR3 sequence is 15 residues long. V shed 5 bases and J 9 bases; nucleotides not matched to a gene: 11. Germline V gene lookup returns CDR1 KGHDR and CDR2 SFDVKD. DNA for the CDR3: TGTGCCACCAGTGGCGGTCCTAGCGGGAGTAACCCCCAGTACTTC. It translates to CATSGGPSGSNPQYF.

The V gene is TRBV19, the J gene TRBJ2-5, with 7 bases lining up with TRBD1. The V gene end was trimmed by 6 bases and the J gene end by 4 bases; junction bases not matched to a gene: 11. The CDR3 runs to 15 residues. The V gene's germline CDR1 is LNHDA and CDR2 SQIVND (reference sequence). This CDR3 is CASSNFDRASETQYF. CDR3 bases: TGTGCCAGTAGCAATTTCGACAGGGCTTCAGAGACCCAGTACTTC.

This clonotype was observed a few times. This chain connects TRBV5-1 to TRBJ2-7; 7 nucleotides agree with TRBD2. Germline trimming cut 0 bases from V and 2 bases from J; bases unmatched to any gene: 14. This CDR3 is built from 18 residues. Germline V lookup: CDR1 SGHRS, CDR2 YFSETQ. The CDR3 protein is CASSLVSSGTDITYEQYF. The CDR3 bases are TGCGCCAGCAGCTTGGTTTCTAGCGGAACAGATATAACCTACGAGCAGTACTTC.

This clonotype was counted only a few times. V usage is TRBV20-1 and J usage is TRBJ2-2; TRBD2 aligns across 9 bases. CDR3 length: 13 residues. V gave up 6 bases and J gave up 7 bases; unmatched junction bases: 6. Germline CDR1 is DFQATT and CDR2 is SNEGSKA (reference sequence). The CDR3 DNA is TGCAGTGCGACCCTAGCGGGACTCGGGGAGCTGTTTTTT. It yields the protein CSATLAGLGELFF.